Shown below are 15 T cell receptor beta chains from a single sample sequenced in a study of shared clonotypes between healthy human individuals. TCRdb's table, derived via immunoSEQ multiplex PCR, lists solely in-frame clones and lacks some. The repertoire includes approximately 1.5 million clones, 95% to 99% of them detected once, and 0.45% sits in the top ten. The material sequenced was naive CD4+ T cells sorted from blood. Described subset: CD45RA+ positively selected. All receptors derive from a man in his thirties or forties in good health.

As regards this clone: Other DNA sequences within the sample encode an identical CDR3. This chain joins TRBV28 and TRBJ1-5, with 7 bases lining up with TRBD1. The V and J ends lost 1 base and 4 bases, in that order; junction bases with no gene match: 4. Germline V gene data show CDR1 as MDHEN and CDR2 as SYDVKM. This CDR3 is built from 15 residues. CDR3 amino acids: CASSLSGGGNQPQHF. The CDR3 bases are TGTGCCAGCAGTTTATCAGGGGGTGGGAATCAGCCCCAGCATTTT.

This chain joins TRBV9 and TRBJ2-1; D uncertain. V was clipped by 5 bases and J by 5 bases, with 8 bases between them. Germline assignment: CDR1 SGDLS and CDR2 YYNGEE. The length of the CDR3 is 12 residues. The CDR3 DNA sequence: TGTGCCAGCAGTCCCCAGCACAATGAGCAGTTCTTC. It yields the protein CASSPQHNEQFF.

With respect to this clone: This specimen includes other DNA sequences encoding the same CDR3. The CDR3: CASSGETQYF. DNA of the CDR3: TGCGCCAGCAGTGGTGAGACCCAGTACTTC. The rearrangement joins TRBV5-1 to TRBJ2-5, with no clear D. The CDR3 contains 10 residues. V lost 5 bases and J 5 bases, leaving 4 bases between the germline ends. Per the germline V gene, CDR1 is SGHRS and CDR2 is YFSETQ.

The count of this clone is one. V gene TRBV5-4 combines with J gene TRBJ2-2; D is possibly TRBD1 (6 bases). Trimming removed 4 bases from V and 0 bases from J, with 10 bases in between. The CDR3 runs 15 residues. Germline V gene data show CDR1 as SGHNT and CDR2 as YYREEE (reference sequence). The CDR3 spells CASSRTGSNTGELFF. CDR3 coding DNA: TGTGCCAGCAGCCGCACAGGGTCGAACACCGGGGAGCTGTTTTTT. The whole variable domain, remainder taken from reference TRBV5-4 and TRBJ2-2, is ETGVTQSPTHLIKTRGQQVTLRCSSQSGHNTVSWYQQALGQGPQFIFQYYREEENGRGNFPPRFSGLQFPNYSSELNVNALELDDSALYLCASSRTGSNTGELFFGEGSRLTVL.

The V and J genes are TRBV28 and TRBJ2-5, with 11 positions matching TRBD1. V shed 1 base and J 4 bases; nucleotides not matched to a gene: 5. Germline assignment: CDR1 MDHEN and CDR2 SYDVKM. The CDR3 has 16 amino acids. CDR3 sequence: CASSLSAGTGGETQYF. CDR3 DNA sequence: TGTGCCAGCAGTTTATCGGCCGGGACAGGGGGAGAGACCCAGTACTTC.

CDR3 loop: CASRRSLSTDTQYF. CDR3 DNA sequence: TGTGCCAGCAGAAGGTCCCTTAGCACAGATACGCAGTATTTT. This chain connects TRBV25-1 to TRBJ2-3; no firm D call. Germline CDR1 reads MGHDK; CDR2 reads SYGVNS. This CDR3 contains 14 residues. Trimming pared 6 bases from V and 0 bases from J, leaving 10 bases between.

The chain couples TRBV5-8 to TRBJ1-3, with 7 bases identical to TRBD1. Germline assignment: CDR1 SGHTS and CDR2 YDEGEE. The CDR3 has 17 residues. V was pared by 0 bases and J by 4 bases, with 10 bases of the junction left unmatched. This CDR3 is CASSLGDRELSGNTIYF. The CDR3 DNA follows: TGTGCCAGCAGCTTGGGGGACAGAGAATTAAGCGGAAACACCATATATTTT.

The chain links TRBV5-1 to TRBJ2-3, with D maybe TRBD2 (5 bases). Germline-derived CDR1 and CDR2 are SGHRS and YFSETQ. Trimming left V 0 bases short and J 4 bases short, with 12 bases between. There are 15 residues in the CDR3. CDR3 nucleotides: TGCGCCAGCAGCTTGGGCGAAGGGAGCGCAGATACGCAGTATTTT. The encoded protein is CASSLGEGSADTQYF.

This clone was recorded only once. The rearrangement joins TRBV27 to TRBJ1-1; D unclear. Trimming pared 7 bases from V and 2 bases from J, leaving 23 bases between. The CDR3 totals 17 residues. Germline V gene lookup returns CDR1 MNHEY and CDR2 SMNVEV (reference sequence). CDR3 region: CASNHSRRYHGNTEAFF. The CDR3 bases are TGTGCCAGCAACCACTCTCGCCGGTACCACGGAAACACTGAAGCTTTCTTT.

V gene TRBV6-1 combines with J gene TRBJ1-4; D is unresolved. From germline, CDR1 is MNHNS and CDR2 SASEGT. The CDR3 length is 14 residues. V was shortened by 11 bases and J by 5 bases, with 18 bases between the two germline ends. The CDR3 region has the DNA TGTGCCTCCGTGGGTAGCGCGGCAAATGAAAAACTGTTTTTT. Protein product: CASVGSAANEKLFF.

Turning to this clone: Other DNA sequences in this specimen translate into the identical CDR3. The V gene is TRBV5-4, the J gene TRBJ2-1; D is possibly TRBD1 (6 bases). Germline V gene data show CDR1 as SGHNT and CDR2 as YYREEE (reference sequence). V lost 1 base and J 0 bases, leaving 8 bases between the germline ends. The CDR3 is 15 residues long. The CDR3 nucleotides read TGTGCCAGCAGCTTGACAGGGAGCTCCTACAATGAGCAGTTCTTC. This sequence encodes CASSLTGSSYNEQFF.

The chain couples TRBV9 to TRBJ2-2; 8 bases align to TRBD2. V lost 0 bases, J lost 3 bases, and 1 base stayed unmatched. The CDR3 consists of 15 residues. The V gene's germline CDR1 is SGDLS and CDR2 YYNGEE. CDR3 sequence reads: CASSVVAGHTGELFF. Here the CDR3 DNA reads TGTGCCAGCAGCGTAGTAGCGGGACACACCGGGGAGCTGTTTTTT.

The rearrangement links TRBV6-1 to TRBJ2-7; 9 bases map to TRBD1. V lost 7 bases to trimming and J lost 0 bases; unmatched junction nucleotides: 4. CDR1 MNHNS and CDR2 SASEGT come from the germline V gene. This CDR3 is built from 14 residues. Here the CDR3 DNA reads TGTGCCAGCATCAGGACAGGGGCCTCCTACGAGCAGTACTTC. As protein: CASIRTGASYEQYF.

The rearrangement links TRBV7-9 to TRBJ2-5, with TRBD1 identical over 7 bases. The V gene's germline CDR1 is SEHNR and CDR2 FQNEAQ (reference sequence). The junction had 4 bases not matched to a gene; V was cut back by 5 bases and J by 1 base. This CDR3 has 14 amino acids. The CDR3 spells CASSRRTGQETQYF. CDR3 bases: TGTGCCAGCAGCCGAAGGACAGGCCAAGAGACCCAGTACTTC. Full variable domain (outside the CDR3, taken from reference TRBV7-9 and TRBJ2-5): DTGVSQNPRHKITKRGQNVTFRCDPISEHNRLYWYRQTLGQGPEFLTYFQNEAQLEKSRLLSDRFSAERPKGSFSTLEIQRTEQGDSAMYLCASSRRTGQETQYFGPGTRLLVL.

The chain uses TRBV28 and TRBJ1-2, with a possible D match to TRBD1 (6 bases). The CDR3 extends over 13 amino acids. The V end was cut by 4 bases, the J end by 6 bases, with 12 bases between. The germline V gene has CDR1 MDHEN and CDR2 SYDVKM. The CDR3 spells CASSSYRVHGYTF. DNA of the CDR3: TGTGCCAGCAGTTCCTACAGGGTCCATGGCTACACCTTC.